Described below is a single T cell receptor beta chain sequence and its context. What this receptor recognizes is not known. No per-base quality is available; no much larger clone lies one base away. The TCR beta CDR3 region was amplified with a multiplex PCR system whose first round of around 10 cycles used 32 V-gene forward primers and 13 J-gene reverse primers. The first PCR round used a QIAGEN Multiplex PCR Kit, and the primer sequences were filed in Chinese patent CN105087789A. Illumina universal primers were added in a second PCR round performed with the Phusion High-Fidelity PCR Kit. Sequencing of the TCR libraries was done on the Illumina HiSeq X Ten platform in paired-end mode with a 151 bp read length. The study's own analysis went as follows. Cutadapt was used to discard reads without multiplex PCR primers, PEAR merged the read pairs, and MiXCR with default settings called the CDR3 regions. Shannon entropy measured repertoire diversity, and clonality was calculated as one minus the Shannon entropy divided by the ln of the count of productive unique sequences. A clonotype counted as a dominant or high-frequency T-cell clone when its frequency was 0.5% or higher. The public reads were reanalyzed by TCRdb: fastp trimming at Q25, MiXCR alignment, in-frame beta chains only. Records with the same CDR3 protein are collapsed into one entry carrying the most frequent genes and DNA. The V and J calls were determined by TCRdb, not by the authors. The sample records around 4,000 distinct CDR3 sequences, 27% of which are singletons. The top ten clones comprise about 12% of the sample.

The data were taken from a study of immune heterogeneity within non-small cell lung tumors (dated by TCRdb to between 2017 and 2018). Context from the whole study: By histology, the tumors were a few squamous cell carcinomas, 10 non-squamous carcinomas and 1 tumor not otherwise specified. To examine intratumoral immune heterogeneity, the study used whole-exome sequencing, RNA-seq and TCR beta repertoire sequencing on multiple spatially distinct regions of each NSCLC tumor. TCR repertoires were analyzed from some 60 tumor loci of roughly 15 patients, whereas transcriptome data were available for only about 48 loci from eleven to twelve patients. Neoantigen binding to each patient's HLA alleles was predicted with netMHCpan-3.0 for mutant peptides of 8 to 11 amino acids. Points the paper makes about the study in general: Local T-cell repertoire clonality showed a statistically significant but moderate positive correlation with local tumor mutational burden (R roughly 0.35). Within a patient, the same dominant CDR3B clonotypes appeared at multiple loci, but different tumor locations also contained unique high-frequency clones. High-frequency TCR beta clonotypes were found to be largely distinct between individual patients.

Genomic DNA extracted from bulk tumor tissue served as TCR template, with 600 ng gDNA amplified per sample. During surgery, several biopsies were collected from each primary tumor and placed as far from one another as possible within the tumor mass. The study cohort was described as untreated, and patients were newly diagnosed NSCLC cases undergoing curative surgery. Donors were about 14 newly diagnosed non-small cell lung cancer patients undergoing surgery with curative intent. Two independent pathologists examined the resected tumor masses. Only high-quality DNA and RNA samples were carried forward to sequencing. The source of this sequence is a man in his 60s with non-small cell lung cancer. Sequencing input: lung tumor tissue.

DNA sequence: TGTGCCATCTCGGGACTAGCGGGACCCCCCGAGCAGTACTTC. Its protein reads: CAISGLAGPPEQYF. The rearrangement joined TRBV10-3 to TRBJ2-7; the central 13 bases match TRBD2. The germline V and J ends show losses of 8 bases and 6 bases respectively, and no gene match explains 7 bases of the junction. Counted from cysteine to phenylalanine, this CDR3 has 14 amino acids. The read is trimmed to its CDR3 DNA, 42 bases read in frame from base 1. CDR1 and CDR2 are drawn from the germline V gene: ENHRY, SYGVKD.